Shown below are 14 T cell receptor beta chains from a single sample sequenced in a study of T-cell reconstitution after alpha-beta-depleted transplantation in children. This sample's TCRbeta library carried unique molecular identifier barcodes. TCRdb recomputed calls from the PCR reads with MiXCR, one row per CDR3 protein. The table includes around 960,000 distinct CDR3 sequences, 25% to 30% detected once. The sequencing here drew on PBMCs, mostly from graft donor cells, taken 360 days after TCRalphabeta/CD19-depleted stem cell transplant. Receptors originate from a boy less than two years old who had a stem cell transplant for SCID, so the T cells may come from the graft donor.

This chain joins TRBV12-3 or TRBV12-4 and TRBJ2-5; a weak D match, TRBD1 (5 bases). V was pared by 6 bases and J by 8 bases, with 10 bases between. This CDR3 contains 11 residues. The CDR3 loop reads CASRGVSTQYF. CDR3 nucleotides: TGTGCCAGCAGAGGGGTCAGCACCCAGTACTTC.

In this sample, this clonotype turned up a few times. The chain combines TRBV20-1 with TRBJ2-1; 13 bases agree with TRBD2. The CDR3 spans 12 residues. V dropped 5 bases and J dropped 8; count of bases not matched to a gene: 0. In germline, CDR1 is DFQATT, CDR2 SNEGSKA (reference sequence). CDR3 residues: CSAGTSGDEQFF. The CDR3 DNA follows: TGCAGTGCTGGGACTAGCGGGGATGAGCAGTTCTTC.

This clonotype turned up a few times. The chain is built from TRBV10-3 and TRBJ1-6; unclear D gene. The CDR3 contains 15 residues. Germline values: CDR1 ENHRY, CDR2 SYGVKD. Trimming shortened V by 8 bases and J by 1 base, and 12 bases separated the two germline ends. DNA of the CDR3: TGTGCCATCGGGGATGGAGTATCCTATAATTCACCCCTCCACTTT. As protein: CAIGDGVSYNSPLHF.

Only a few counts were recorded for this clonotype. This rearrangement joins TRBV5-1 to TRBJ2-3; the D is unclear. V lost 1 base and J lost 2, with 11 bases in between. The CDR3 runs 15 residues. The germline CDR1 and CDR2 sequences are SGHRS and YFSETQ. CDR3 in amino acids: CASSLLYGTTDTQYF. In DNA form, the CDR3 reads TGCGCCAGCAGCTTGCTTTACGGTACCACAGATACGCAGTATTTT.

The chain couples TRBV5-1 to TRBJ2-3, with D hard to call. Trimming removed 0 bases at V and 0 bases at J, with 14 bases between. The CDR3 has 17 residues. Germline CDR1 is SGHRS and CDR2 is YFSETQ. In DNA, the CDR3 is TGCGCCAGCAGCTTGGCGCCATTCAAGACTAGCACAGATACGCAGTATTTT. This sequence encodes CASSLAPFKTSTDTQYF.

This clonotype was observed a handful of times. V gene TRBV29-1 combines with J gene TRBJ2-7; D possibly uses TRBD1 or TRBD2 (5 bases each). V was cut by 6 bases and J by 7 bases, with 13 bases left in between. The germline gives CDR1 SQVTM, CDR2 ANQGSEA. The CDR3 totals 11 residues. CDR3 nucleotides: TGCAGCGTGAAAGCCAGGGAGGAGCAGTACTTC. It codes for CSVKAREEQYF.

The sample holds a few counts of this clonotype. V is TRBV5-1 and J is TRBJ2-1; TRBD2 agrees at 10 bases. Trimming took 1 base from V and 5 from J; bases not matched to a gene: 12. Germline V gene lookup returns CDR1 SGHRS and CDR2 YFSETQ. The CDR3 covers 18 residues. For the CDR3, the DNA is TGCGCCAGCAGCTTGCATCCTCTAGCGGGGGACCGAGACAATGAGCAGTTCTTC. Its translation is CASSLHPLAGDRDNEQFF.

The chain uses TRBV4-3 and TRBJ1-1; tentative D call: TRBD1 (6 bases). This CDR3 is built from 14 residues. V was pared by 7 bases and J by 7 bases, with 19 bases between. The germline CDR1 and CDR2 sequences are LGHNA and YSLEER. CDR3 DNA: TGCGCCAGCAATCGCCGAGACAGGTTAGGTGAAGCTTTCTTT. It codes for CASNRRDRLGEAFF.

The chain carries TRBV5-1 and TRBJ2-7, with a weak D call TRBD1 (6 bases). Germline CDR1 and CDR2: SGHRS and YFSETQ. CDR3 length: 16 residues. Trimming stripped 1 base from V and 2 bases from J, with 16 bases between. In DNA form, the CDR3 reads TGCGCCAGCAGCTTGCCAGGACAGAGAACGACCTACGAGCAGTACTTC. This gives the protein CASSLPGQRTTYEQYF.

As for this clonotype: Germline and junction disagree at one end, which may indicate a read error. The chain joins TRBV28 to TRBJ2-7; TRBD2 might be the D (5 bases). This CDR3 contains 15 residues. CDR1 and CDR2 (germline): MDHEN, SYDVKM. The CDR3 DNA reads TGTGCCAGCGGTTTTATCGGATCCCCCTCGGGGGAGCAGTACTTC. Its translation is CASGFIGSPSGEQYF.

This clonotype was found a few times. The V call is TRBV5-1, the J call TRBJ2-7; TRBD1 aligns across 12 bases. The J segment lost 2 bases and the V segment lost 0 bases, leaving 3 bases of the junction unmatched. The CDR3 is made up of 16 amino acids. CDR1 is SGHRS and CDR2 is YFSETQ in the germline V gene. The CDR3 nucleotides read TGCGCCAGCAGCTTGGGGGACAGGGGGCTTACCTACGAGCAGTACTTC. Translation: CASSLGDRGLTYEQYF.

This clonotype was counted only a few times. The V call is TRBV2, the J call TRBJ2-7; possibly TRBD2 for D (5 bases). Germline CDR1 and CDR2: SNHLY and FYNNEI. The CDR3 totals 14 residues. Trimming stripped 1 base from V and 1 base from J, with 8 bases between. This chain's CDR3 is CASSEERGSYEQYF. The CDR3 DNA reads TGTGCCAGCAGTGAAGAGAGAGGGTCCTACGAGCAGTACTTC. Using reference TRBV2 and TRBJ2-7 for the parts outside the CDR3, the full variable domain is EPEVTQTPSHQVTQMGQEVILRCVPISNHLYFYWYRQILGQKVEFLVSFYNNEISEKSEIFDDQFSVERPDGSNFTLKIRSTKLEDSAMYFCASSEERGSYEQYFGPGTRLTVT.

V is TRBV5-1 and J is TRBJ2-6; D unclear. Germline V gene lookup returns CDR1 SGHRS and CDR2 YFSETQ. The V end was cut by 2 bases, the J end by 4 bases, with 13 bases between. CDR3 length: 16 residues. CDR3 nucleotide sequence: TGCGCCAGCAGCTTACGGTCACCCCTCGGGGCCAACGTCCTGACTTTC. This translates into CASSLRSPLGANVLTF.

The rearrangement uses TRBV20-1 and TRBJ1-5; no clear D. This CDR3 comprises 14 residues. Trimming pared 4 bases from V and 2 bases from J, leaving 12 bases between. Per germline, CDR1 DFQATT and CDR2 SNEGSKA (reference sequence). CDR3 nucleotides: TGCAGTGCTACCCCATTGACGGGCAATCAGCCCCAGCATTTT. As protein: CSATPLTGNQPQHF.